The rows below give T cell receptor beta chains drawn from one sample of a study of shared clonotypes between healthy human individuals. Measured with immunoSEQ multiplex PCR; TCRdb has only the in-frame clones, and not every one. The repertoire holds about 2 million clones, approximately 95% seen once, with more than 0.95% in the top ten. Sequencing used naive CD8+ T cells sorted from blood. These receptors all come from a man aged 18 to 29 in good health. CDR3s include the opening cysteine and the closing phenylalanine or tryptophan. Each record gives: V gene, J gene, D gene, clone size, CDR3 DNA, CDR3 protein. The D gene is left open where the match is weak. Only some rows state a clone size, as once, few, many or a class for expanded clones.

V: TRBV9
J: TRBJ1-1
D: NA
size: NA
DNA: TGTGCCAGCAGCGCCCTGGGGGCTGAAGCTTTCTTT
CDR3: CASSALGAEAFF

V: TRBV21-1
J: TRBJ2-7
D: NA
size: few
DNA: TGTGCCAGCAGCAAAGTACAGCGGTCCTACGAGCAGTACTTC
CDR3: CASSKVQRSYEQYF

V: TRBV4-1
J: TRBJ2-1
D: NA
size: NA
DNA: TGCGCCAGCATAGGCAGAAGCAATGAGCAGTTCTTC
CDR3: CASIGRSNEQFF

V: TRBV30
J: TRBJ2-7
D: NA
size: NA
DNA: TGTGCCTGGAGGGGGGGCCAACGGCGGTGGGAGCAGTACTTC
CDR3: CAWRGGQRRWEQYF

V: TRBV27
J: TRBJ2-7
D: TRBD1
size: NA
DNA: TGTGCCAGCAGTTCGACAGGGGGAAACTACGAGCAGTACTTC
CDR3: CASSSTGGNYEQYF

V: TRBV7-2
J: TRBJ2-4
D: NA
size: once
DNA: TGTGCCAGCCCCCTAATCGAGAGTATCGCCAAAAACATTCAGTACTTC
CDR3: CASPLIESIAKNIQYF

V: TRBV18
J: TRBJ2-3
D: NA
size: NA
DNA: TGTGCCAGCTCACCACCGATTGTTACAGATACGCAGTATTTT
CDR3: CASSPPIVTDTQYF

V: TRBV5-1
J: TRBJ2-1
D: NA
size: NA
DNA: TGCGCCAGCAGCTTGGCTCAGGGATGGGACAATGAGCAGTTCTTC
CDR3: CASSLAQGWDNEQFF

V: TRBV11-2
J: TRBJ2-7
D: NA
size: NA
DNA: TGTGCCAGCAGCTTTAGCACGACCTACGAGCAGTACTTC
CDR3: CASSFSTTYEQYF

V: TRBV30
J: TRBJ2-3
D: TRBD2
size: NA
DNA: TGTGCCTGGTCCTCTACGGCGGGAGTCGGAGATACGCAGTATTTT
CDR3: CAWSSTAGVGDTQYF

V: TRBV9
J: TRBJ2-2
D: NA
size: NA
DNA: TGTGCCAGCAGCGCCGGGACTTTTAACACCGGGGAGCTGTTTTTT
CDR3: CASSAGTFNTGELFF

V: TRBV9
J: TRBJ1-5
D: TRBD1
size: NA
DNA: TGTGCCAGCAGCGTAGGGACAGGGGATACCAATCAGCCCCAGCATTTT
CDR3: CASSVGTGDTNQPQHF

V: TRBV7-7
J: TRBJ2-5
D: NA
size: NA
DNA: TGTGCTAGCAGCTTAGGTTTGGGATACCGGGAGACCCAGTACTTC
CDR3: CASSLGLGYRETQYF

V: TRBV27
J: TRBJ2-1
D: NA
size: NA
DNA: TGTGCCAGCAGTTTGACGAGAAGTGAGCAGTTCTTC
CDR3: CASSLTRSEQFF

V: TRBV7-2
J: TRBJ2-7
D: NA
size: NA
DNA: TGTGCCAGCAGCTCCACGACCGGGGAGGCCTACGAGCAGTACTTC
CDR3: CASSSTTGEAYEQYF

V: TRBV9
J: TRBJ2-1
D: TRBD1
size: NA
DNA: TGTGCCAGCAGCACTGACAGGGGTGAATCCTACAATGAGCAGTTCTTC
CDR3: CASSTDRGESYNEQFF

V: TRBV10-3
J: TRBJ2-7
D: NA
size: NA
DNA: TGTGCCATCAGTGACTTGAACTCCTACGAGCAGTACTTC
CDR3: CAISDLNSYEQYF

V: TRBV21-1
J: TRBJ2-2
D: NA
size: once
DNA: TGTGCCGATCAGAGGGGGGGACAGGGAAACACCGGGGAGCTGTTTTTT
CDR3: CADQRGGQGNTGELFF

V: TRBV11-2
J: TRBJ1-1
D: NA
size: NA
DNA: TGTGCCAGCAGCTTAGGGTATAAGGTAGGTCCTGAAGCTTTCTTT
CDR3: CASSLGYKVGPEAFF

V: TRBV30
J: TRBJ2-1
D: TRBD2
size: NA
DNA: TGTGCCTGGAGTTTTAGCGGGGGGTACAATGAGCAGTTCTTC
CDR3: CAWSFSGGYNEQFF

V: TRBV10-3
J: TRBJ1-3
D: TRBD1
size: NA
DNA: TGTGCCATCAGTGGGGGACAGTTTCTGTACTCTGGAAACACCATATATTTT
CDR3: CAISGGQFLYSGNTIYF

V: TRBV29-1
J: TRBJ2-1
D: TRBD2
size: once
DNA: TGCAGCGTGGGGGACTACCAAACCTACAATGAGCAGTTCTTC
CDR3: CSVGDYQTYNEQFF

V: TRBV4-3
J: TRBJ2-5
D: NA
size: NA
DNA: TGCGCCAGCAGCCAAGTCCTGGACACTCCGCAAGAGACCCAGTACTTC
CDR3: CASSQVLDTPQETQYF

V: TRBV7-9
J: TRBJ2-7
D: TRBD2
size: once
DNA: TGTGCCAGCAGCCGTCCCGGGGGGGCCCTTTCCTCCTACGAGCAGTACTTC
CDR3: CASSRPGGALSSYEQYF

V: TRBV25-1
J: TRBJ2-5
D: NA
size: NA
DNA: TGTGCCAGCAGTGAAGGCCCGGGGGAGACCCAGTACTTC
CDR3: CASSEGPGETQYF

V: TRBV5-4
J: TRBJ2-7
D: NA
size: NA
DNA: TGTGCCAGCAGGGTCTCGAGCGGCAAGGACACCTACGAGCAGTACTTC
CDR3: CASRVSSGKDTYEQYF

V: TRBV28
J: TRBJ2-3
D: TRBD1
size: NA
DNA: TGTGCCAGCCGGGACAGGTCCACAGATACGCAGTATTTT
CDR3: CASRDRSTDTQYF

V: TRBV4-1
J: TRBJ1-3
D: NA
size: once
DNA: TGCGCCAGCAGCCCGGACCGGAGCTCTGGAAACACCATATATTTT
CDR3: CASSPDRSSGNTIYF

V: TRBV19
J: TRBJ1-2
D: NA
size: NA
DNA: TGTGCCAGTAGTATAGACCCCGGCCAGGGCTCCTATGGCTACACCTTC
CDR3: CASSIDPGQGSYGYTF

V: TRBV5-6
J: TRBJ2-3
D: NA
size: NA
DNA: TGTGCCAGCAGCTTGATGGGGGCGCGGGGCACAGATACGCAGTATTTT
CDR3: CASSLMGARGTDTQYF

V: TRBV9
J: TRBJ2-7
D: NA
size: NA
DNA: TGTGCCAGCAGCGTAGGTGGGAACGCCTACGAGCAGTACTTC
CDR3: CASSVGGNAYEQYF

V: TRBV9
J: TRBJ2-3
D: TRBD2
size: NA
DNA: TGTGCCAGCTCTAACCCCGCTAGCGGGAGTGGGGCAGATACGCAGTATTTT
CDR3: CASSNPASGSGADTQYF

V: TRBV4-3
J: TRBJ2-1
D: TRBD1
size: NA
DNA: TGCGCCAGCAGCCACACAGGGGGCCCAAACAATGAGCAGTTCTTC
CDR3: CASSHTGGPNNEQFF

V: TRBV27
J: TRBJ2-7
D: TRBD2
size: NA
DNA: TGTGCCAGCAGTCCCCAGGGACTAGCGGGGCTTCCCTACGAGCAGTACTTC
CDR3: CASSPQGLAGLPYEQYF

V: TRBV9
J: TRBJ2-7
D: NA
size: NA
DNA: TGTGCCAGCAGCCCGCACCTAAGGACAGACTCCAGCTCCTACGAGCAGTACTTC
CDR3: CASSPHLRTDSSSYEQYF

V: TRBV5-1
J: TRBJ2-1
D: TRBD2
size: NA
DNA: TGCGCCAGCAGCTTGGGCCTTTTAGCGGGGCCCGAATGGCATGAGCAGTTCTTC
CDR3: CASSLGLLAGPEWHEQFF

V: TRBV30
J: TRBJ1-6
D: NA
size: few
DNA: TGTGCCTGGGGAGGGGTCTTGGGGAATTCACCCCTCCACTTT
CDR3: CAWGGVLGNSPLHF

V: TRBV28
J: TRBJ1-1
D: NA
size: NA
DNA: TGTGCCAGCAGTTTTAGGCCAAACACTGAAGCTTTCTTT
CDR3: CASSFRPNTEAFF

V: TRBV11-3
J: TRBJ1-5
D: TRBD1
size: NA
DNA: TGTGCCAGCAGCTTAGGACAGGGGGTTAATCAGCCCCAGCATTTT
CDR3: CASSLGQGVNQPQHF

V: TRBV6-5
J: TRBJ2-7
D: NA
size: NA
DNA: TGTGCCAGCAGTTATTCCGGAGGGGAGCAGTACTTC
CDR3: CASSYSGGEQYF

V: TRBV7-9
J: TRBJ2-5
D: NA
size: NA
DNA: TGTGCCAGCAGCGCACGACGTGAGGGCTACCAAGAGACCCAGTACTTC
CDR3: CASSARREGYQETQYF

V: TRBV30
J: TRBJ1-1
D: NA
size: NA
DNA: TGTGCCTGGAGTGTACTGGGTGAAGCTTTCTTT
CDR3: CAWSVLGEAFF

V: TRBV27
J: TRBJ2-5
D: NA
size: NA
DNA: TGTGCCAGCAAGGGGGGAGACCAAGAGACCCAGTACTTC
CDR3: CASKGGDQETQYF

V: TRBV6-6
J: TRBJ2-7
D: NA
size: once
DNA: TGTGCCAGCACCTCGTCCCCCAGGGTTCTTACCTACGAGCAGTACTTC
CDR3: CASTSSPRVLTYEQYF

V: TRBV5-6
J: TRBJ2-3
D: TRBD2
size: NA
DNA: TGTGCCAGCAGCCGACGGGGTGCTTTGCGAGCGGGAGGCTCAGATACGCAGTATTTT
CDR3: CASSRRGALRAGGSDTQYF